The 3 T cell receptor beta chains presented below share a single source sample, sequenced in a study of identical twins. TCRdb recomputed calls from the 5' RACE reads with MiXCR, one row per CDR3 protein. The sample contains hundreds of thousands of distinct CDR3 sequences, over 8.5% of which appear only once. The same data also went into a second study, on yellow fever vaccine responses in identical twins.

What was sequenced was PBMCs. All receptors come from a woman aged 18-29 years in good health.

In this sample, this clonotype turned up a few times. The V gene is TRBV7-6, the J gene TRBJ2-7, with D tentatively TRBD1 (7 bases). The CDR3 runs 15 residues. Germline V CDR1 and CDR2: SGHVS, FNYEAQ. V gave up 1 base and J gave up 4 bases, with 14 bases separating them. The CDR3 loop reads CASSLESGGLYEQYF. The CDR3 coding sequence is TGTGCCAGCAGCTTAGAGTCAGGGGGGTTGTACGAGCAGTACTTC.

The table lists this clonotype with a few counts. This chain joins TRBV5-5 and TRBJ2-1; no firm D call. Germline CDR1 reads SGHKS; CDR2 reads YYEKEE (reference sequence). Trimming left V 0 bases short and J 5 bases short, with 12 bases between. CDR3 size: 15 residues. The CDR3 spells CASSLDGYDNNEQFF. For the CDR3, the DNA is TGTGCCAGCAGCTTGGACGGGTACGATAACAATGAGCAGTTCTTC.

The V call is TRBV27, the J call TRBJ2-6; the D gene is possibly TRBD2 (6 bases). This CDR3 has 20 residues. Trimming shortened V by 5 bases and J by 2 bases, and 25 bases separated the two germline ends. Germline V gene lookup returns CDR1 MNHEY and CDR2 SMNVEV (reference sequence). The CDR3 nucleotides read TGTGCCAGCAGTCAATACAAGGCCGGGATTAGGAGGGCTGGGGCCAACGTCCTGACTTTC. Translating it yields CASSQYKAGIRRAGANVLTF.